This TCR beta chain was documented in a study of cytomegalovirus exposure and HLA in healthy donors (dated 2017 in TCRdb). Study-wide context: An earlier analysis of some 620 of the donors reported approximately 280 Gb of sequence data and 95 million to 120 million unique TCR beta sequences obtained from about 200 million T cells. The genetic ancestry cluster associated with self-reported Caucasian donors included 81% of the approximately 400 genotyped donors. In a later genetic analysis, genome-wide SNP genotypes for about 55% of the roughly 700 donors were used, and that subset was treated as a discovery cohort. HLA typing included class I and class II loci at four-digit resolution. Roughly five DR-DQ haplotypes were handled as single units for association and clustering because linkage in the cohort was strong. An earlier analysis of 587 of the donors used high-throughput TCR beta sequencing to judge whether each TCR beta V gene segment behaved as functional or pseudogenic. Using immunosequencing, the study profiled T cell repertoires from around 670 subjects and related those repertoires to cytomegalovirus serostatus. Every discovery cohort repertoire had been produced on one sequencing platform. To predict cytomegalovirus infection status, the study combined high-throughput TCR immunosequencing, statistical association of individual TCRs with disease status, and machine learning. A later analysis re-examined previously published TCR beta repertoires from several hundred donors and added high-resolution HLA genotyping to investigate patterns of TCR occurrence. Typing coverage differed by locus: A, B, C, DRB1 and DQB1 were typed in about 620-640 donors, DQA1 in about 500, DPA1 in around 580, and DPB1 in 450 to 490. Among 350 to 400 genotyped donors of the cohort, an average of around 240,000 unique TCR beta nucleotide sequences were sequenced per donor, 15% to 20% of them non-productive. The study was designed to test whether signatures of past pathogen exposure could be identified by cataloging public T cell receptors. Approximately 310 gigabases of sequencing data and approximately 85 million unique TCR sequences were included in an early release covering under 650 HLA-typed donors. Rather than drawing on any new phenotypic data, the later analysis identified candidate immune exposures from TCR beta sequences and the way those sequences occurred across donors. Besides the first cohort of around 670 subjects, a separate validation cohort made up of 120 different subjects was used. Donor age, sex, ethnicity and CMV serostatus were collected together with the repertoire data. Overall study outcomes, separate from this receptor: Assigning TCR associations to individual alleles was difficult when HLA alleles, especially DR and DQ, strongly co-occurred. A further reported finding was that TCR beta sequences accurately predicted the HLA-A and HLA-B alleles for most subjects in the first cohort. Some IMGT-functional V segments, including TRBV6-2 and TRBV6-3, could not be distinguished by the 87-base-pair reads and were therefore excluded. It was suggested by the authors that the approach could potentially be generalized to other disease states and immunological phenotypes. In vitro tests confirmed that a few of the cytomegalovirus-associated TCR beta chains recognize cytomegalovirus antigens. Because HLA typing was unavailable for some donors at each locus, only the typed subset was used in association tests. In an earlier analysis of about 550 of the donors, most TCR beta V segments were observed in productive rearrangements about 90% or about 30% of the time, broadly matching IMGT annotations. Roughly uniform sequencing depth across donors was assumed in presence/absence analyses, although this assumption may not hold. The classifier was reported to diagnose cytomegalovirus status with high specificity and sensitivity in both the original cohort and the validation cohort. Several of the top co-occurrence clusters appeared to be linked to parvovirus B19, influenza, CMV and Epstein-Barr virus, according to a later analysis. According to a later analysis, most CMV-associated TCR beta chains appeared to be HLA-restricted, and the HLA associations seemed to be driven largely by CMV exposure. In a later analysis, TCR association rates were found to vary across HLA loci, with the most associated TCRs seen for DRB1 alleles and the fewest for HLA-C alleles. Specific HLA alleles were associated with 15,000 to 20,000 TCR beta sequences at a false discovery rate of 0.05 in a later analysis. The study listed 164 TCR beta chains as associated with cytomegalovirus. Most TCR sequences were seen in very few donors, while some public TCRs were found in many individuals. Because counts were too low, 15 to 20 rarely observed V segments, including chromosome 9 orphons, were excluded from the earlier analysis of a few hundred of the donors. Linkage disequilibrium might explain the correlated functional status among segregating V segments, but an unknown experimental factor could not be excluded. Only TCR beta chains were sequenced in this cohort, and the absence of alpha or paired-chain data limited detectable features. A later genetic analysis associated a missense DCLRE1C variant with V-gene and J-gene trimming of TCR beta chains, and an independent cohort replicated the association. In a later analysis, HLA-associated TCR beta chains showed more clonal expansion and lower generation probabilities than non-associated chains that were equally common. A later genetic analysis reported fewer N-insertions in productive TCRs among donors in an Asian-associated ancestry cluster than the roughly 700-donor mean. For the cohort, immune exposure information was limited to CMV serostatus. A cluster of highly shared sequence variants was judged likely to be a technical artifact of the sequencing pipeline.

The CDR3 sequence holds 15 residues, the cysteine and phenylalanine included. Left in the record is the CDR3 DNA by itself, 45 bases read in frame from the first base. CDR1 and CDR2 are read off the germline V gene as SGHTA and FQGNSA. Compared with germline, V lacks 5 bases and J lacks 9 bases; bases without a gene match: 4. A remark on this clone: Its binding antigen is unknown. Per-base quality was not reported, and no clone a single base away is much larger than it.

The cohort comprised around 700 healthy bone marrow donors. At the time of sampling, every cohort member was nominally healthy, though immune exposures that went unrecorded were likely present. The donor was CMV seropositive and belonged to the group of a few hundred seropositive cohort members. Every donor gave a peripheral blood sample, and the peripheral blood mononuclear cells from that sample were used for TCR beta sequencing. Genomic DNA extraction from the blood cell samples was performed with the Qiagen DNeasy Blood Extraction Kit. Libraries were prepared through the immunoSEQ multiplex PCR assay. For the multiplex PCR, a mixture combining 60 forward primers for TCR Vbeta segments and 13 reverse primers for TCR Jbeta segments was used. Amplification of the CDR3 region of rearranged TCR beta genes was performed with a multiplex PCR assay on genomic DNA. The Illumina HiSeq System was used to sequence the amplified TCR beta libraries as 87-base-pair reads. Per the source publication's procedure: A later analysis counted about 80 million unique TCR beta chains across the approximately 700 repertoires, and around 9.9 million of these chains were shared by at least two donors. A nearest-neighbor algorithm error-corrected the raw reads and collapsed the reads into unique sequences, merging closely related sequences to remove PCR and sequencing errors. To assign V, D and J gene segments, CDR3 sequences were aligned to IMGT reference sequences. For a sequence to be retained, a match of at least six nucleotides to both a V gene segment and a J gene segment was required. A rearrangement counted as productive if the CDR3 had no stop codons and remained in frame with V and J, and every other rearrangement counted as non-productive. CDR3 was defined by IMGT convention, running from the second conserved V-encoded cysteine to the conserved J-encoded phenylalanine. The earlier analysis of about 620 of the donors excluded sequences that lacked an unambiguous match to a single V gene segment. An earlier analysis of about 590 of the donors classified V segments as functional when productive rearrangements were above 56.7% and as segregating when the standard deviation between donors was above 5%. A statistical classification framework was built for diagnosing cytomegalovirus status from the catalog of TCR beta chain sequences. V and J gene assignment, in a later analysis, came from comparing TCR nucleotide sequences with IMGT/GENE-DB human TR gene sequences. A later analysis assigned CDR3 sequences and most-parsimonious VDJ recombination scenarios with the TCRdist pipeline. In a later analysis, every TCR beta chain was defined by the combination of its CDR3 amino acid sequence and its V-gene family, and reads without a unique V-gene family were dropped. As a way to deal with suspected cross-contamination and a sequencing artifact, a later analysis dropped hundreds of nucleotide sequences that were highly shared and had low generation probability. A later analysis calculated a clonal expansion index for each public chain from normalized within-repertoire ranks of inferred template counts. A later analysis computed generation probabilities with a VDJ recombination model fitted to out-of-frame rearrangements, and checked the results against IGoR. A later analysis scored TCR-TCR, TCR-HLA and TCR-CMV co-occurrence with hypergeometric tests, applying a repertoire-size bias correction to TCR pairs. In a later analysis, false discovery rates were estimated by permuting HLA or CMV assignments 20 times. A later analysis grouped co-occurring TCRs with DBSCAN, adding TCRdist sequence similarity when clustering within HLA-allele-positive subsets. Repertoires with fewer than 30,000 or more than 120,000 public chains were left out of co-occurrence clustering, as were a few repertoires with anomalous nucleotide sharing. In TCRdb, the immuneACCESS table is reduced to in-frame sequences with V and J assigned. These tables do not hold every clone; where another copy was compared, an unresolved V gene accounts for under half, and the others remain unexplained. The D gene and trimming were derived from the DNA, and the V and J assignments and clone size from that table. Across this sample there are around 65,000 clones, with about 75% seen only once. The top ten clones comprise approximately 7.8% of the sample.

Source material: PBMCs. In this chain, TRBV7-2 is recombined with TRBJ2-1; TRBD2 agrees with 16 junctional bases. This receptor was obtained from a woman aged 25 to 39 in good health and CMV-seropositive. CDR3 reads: CASSPGTSGRGEQFF. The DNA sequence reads TGTGCCAGCAGCCCCGGGACTAGCGGGAGGGGTGAGCAGTTCTTC. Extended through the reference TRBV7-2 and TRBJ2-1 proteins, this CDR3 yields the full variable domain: GAGVSQSPSNKVTEKGKDVELRCDPISGHTALYWYRQSLGQGLEFLIYFQGNSAPDKSGLPSDRFSAERTGGSVSTLTIQRTQQEDSAVYLCASSPGTSGRGEQFFGPGTRLTVL.